This T cell receptor beta chain stems from a study of T cells in Graves' hyperthyroidism and ophthalmopathy. Researchers took RNA transcripts and amplified the TCR beta CDR3 regions from them. HTBI primers were employed in a first-round RT-PCR of the TCR CDR3. In TCRdb, the multiplex PCR reads were re-called with MiXCR into one record per CDR3 protein. Of approximately 410,000 distinct CDR3 sequences listed, about 15% are singletons. Per the germline V gene, CDR1 is GTSNPN and CDR2 is SVGIG (reference sequence). With 4 bases removed from V and 6 bases from J, the gap between germline ends came to 6 bases. The CDR3 contains 11 residues.

The sequenced material came from blood. V and J are TRBV30 and TRBJ2-2, with no clear D. This clonotype was obtained from a man aged 18 to 29 with Graves' ophthalmopathy. The CDR3 protein is CAWNPPGELFF. The DNA for the CDR3 is TGTGCCTGGAACCCTCCCGGGGAGCTGTTTTTT.